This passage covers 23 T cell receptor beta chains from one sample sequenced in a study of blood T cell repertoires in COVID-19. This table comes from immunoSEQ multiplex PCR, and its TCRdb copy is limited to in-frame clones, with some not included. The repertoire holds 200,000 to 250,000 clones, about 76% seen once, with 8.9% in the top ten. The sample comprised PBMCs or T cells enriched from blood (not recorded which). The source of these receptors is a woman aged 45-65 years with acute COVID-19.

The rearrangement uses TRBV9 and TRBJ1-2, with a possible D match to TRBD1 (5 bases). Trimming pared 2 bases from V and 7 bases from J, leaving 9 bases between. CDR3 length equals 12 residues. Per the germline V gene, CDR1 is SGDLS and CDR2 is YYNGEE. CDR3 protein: CASSVRGGGYTF. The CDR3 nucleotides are TGTGCCAGCAGCGTCCGGGGGGGTGGCTACACCTTC.

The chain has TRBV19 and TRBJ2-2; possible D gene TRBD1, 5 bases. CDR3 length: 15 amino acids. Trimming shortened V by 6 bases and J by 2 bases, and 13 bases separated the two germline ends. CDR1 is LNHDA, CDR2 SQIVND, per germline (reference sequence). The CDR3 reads CASRSGSGNTGELFF. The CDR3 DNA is TGTGCCAGTAGATCAGGGTCTGGCAACACCGGGGAGCTGTTTTTT.

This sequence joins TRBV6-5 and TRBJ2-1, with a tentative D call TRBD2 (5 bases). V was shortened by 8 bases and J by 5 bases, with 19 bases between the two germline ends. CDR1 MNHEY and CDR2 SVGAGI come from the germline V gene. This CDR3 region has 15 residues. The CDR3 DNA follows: TGTGCCAGCCAAGGGAGCCCACTACGTCACAATGAGCAGTTCTTC. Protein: CASQGSPLRHNEQFF.

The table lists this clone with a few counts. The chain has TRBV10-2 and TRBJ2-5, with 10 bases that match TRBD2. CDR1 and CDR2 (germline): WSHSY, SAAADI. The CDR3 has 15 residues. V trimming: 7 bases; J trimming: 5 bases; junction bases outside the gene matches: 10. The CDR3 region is CASTDGLAVFETQYF. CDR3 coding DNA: TGCGCCAGCACTGACGGACTAGCGGTATTTGAGACCCAGTACTTC.

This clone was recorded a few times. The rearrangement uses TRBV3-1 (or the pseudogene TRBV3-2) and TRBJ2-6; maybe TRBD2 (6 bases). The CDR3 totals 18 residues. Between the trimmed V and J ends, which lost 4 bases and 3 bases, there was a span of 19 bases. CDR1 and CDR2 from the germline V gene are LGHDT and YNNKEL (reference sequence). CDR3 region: CASSRYTTSPSGANVLTF. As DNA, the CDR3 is TGTGCCAGCAGCCGATATACGACTAGTCCTAGTGGGGCCAACGTCCTGACTTTC.

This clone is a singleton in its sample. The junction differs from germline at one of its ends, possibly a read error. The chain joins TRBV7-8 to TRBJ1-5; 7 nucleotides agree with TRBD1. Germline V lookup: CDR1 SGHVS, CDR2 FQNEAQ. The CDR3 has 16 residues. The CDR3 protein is CASSVATGTSNQPQHF. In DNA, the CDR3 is TGTGCCAGCAGCGTAGCGACAGGGACCAGCAATCAGCCCCAGCATTTT.

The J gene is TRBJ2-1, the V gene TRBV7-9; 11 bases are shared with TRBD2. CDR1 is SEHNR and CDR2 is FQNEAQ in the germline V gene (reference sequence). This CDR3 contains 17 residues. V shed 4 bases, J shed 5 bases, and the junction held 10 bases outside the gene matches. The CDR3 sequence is CASSSPLSGRANNEQFF. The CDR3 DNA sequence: TGTGCCAGCAGCTCCCCTCTTAGCGGGAGGGCTAACAATGAGCAGTTCTTC.

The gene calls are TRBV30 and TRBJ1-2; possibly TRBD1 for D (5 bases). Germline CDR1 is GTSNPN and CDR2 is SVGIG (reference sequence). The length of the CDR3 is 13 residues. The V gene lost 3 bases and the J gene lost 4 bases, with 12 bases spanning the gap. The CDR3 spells CAWRSGGSYGYTF. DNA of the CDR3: TGTGCCTGGAGGTCCGGGGGGAGCTATGGCTACACCTTC. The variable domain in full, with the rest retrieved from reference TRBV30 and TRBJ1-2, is SQTIHQWPATLVQPVGSPLSLECTVEGTSNPNLYWYRQAAGRGLQLLFYSVGIGQISSEVPQNLSASRPQDRQFILSSKKLLLSDSGFYLCAWRSGGSYGYTFGSGTRLTVV.

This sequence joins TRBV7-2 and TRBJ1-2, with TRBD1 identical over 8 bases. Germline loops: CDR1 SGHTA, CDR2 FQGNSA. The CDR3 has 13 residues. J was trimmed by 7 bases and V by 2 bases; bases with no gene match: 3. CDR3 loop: CASSLRQGSGYTF. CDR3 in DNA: TGTGCCAGCAGCTTACGACAGGGGAGTGGCTACACCTTC.

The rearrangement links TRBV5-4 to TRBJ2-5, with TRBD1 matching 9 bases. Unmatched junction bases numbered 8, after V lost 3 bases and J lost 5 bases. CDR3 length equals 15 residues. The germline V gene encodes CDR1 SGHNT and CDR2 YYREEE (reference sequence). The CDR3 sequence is CASSSGTGNEETQYF. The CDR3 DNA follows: TGTGCCAGCAGCTCAGGGACAGGGAATGAGGAGACCCAGTACTTC.

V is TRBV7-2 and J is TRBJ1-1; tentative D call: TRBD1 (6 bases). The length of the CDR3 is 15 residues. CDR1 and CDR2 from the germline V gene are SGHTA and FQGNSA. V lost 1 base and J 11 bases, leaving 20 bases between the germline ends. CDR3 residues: CASSLVGTWGPSAFF. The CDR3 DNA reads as TGTGCCAGCAGCTTAGTGGGGACGTGGGGGCCCAGCGCTTTCTTT.

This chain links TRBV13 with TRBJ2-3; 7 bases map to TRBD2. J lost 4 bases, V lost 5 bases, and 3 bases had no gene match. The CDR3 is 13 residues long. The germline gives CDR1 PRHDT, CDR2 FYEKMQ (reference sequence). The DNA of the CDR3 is TGTGCCAGCAGCCCCCGGGGGGCAGATACGCAGTATTTT. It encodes CASSPRGADTQYF.

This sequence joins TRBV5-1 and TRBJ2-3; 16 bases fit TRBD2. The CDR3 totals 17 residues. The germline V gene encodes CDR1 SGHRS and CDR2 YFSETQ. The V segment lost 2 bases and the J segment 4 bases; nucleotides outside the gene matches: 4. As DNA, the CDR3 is TGCGCCAGCAGCTTACAGGGACTAGCGGGAGGGGCAGATACGCAGTATTTT. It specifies CASSLQGLAGGADTQYF.

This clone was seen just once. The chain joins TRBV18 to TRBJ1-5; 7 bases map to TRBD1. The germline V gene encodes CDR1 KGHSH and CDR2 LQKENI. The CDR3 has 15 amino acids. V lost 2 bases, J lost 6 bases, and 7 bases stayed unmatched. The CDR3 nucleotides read TGTGCCAGCTCACCAGATCAGGGGGTGGGTCAGCCCCAGCATTTT. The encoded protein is CASSPDQGVGQPQHF.

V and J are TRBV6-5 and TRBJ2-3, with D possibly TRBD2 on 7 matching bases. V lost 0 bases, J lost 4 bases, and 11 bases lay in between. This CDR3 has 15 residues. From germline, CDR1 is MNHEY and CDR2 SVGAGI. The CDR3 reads CASSYSTGRADTQYF. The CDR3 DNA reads TGTGCCAGCAGTTACTCAACAGGGAGGGCAGATACGCAGTATTTT.

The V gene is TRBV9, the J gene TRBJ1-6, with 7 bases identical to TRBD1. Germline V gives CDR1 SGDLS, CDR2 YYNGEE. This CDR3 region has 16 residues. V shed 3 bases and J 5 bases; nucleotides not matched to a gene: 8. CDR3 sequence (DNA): TGTGCCAGCAGCGCCCTAGGGGGGACAGATAATTCACCCCTCCACTTT. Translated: CASSALGGTDNSPLHF.

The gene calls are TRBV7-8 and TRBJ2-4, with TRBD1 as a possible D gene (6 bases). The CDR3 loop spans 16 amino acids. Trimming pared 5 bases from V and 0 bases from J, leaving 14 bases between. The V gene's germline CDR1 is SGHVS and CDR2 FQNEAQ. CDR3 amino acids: CASSPRDTLAKNIQYF. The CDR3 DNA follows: TGTGCCAGCAGCCCTCGGGACACACTAGCCAAAAACATTCAGTACTTC.

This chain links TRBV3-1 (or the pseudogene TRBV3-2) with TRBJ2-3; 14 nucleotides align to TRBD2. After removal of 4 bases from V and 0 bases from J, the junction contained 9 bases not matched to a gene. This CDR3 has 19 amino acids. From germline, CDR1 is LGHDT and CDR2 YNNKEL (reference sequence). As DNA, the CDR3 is TGTGCCAGCAGCCTCATCGGACTAGCGGGGGGCGAAAGCACAGATACGCAGTATTTT. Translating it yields CASSLIGLAGGESTDTQYF.

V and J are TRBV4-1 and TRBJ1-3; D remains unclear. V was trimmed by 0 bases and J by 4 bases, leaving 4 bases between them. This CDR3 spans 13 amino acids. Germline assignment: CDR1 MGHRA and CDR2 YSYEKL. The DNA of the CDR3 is TGCGCCAGCAGCCAAGATTTAGGAAACACCATATATTTT. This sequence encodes CASSQDLGNTIYF.

The CDR3 DNA follows: TGTGCCAGCAGCTCCACGTACAGGGACCCCGGGGAGCTGTTTTTT. It yields the protein CASSSTYRDPGELFF. The chain employs TRBV5-6 and TRBJ2-2; D is possibly TRBD1 (6 bases). The CDR3 extends over 15 amino acids. Deletions cut 3 bases from V and 6 bases from J, with 15 bases between. CDR1 is SGHDT and CDR2 is YYEEEE in the germline V gene.

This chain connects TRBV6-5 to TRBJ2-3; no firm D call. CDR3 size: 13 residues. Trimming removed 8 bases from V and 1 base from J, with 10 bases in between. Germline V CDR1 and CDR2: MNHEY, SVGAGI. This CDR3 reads CASGPTGTDTQYF. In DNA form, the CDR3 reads TGTGCCAGCGGGCCCACTGGCACAGATACGCAGTATTTT.

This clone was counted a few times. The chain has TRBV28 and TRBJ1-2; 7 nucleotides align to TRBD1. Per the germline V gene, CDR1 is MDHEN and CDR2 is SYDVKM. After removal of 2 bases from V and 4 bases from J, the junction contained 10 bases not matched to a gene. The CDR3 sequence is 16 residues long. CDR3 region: CASSLPEGGGSYGYTF. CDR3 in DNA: TGTGCCAGCAGTTTACCGGAAGGGGGCGGAAGCTATGGCTACACCTTC.

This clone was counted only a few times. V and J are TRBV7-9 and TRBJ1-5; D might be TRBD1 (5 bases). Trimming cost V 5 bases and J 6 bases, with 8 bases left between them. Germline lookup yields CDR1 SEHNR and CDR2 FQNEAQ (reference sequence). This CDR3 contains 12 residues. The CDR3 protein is CASSADIQPQHF. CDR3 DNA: TGTGCCAGCAGCGCGGACATTCAGCCCCAGCATTTT.